This paragraph covers one T cell receptor beta chain sequence. What it recognizes is unknown. The sample comes from a study of identical twins. Study findings and constraints: Twin pairs had excess sharing that was weaker in beta out-of-frame sequences. Abundant cord blood beta clonotypes carried fewer insertions; memory repertoires showed none.

J lost 0 bases, V lost 5 bases, and 4 bases had no gene match. Per the germline V gene, CDR1 is SGHRS and CDR2 is YFSETQ. The CDR3 length is 15 residues. Addition of a universal primer site occurred through template switching, and cDNA carried unique molecular identifiers. TCRdb called the 5' RACE reads again in MiXCR, with one record for every CDR3 protein. This table has around 1.7 million distinct CDR3 sequences, roughly 35% appearing once. Healthy Caucasian donors formed the entire cohort. J is TRBJ2-2 and V is TRBV5-1; 7 bases match TRBD1. The receptor was isolated from a newborn girl in good health. The source material was cord blood. The CDR3 DNA reads as TGCGCCAGCAGGTCCGGGACAGCGAACACCGGGGAGCTGTTTTTT. As protein: CASRSGTANTGELFF.